A single sample is the source of the 28 T cell receptor beta chains below, sequenced in a study of CD8+CD57+ T cells in acquired aplastic anemia (dated by TCRdb to 2016 to 2019). These reads were obtained on an Illumina HiSeq 2000. Genomic DNA served as template for TCR beta VDJ combination and CDR3 sequence profiling. The public sequencing data were trimmed at Q25 with fastp and processed into clonotypes with MiXCR by TCRdb, which kept only in-frame beta chains. Rows are combined by CDR3 protein, so each entry shows the most common genes and DNA. The sample has about 160,000 distinct CDR3 sequences on record, about 50% of them singletons. The ten biggest clones cover roughly 30% of the sample. Flow cytometry had shown CD8+CD57+ cell expansion in the patients selected for sequencing. Specimen: sorted CD4+, CD8+, or CD8+CD57+ T cells (not recorded which) from PBMCs. Receptor source: a human donor with aplastic anemia.

The CDR3 DNA follows: TGTGCCACCAGTGGTAATGACAGGGGAGAAGGGACCCAGTACTTC. It is translated as CATSGNDRGEGTQYF. This chain joins TRBV24-1 and TRBJ2-5; 8 positions match TRBD1. The CDR3 has 15 amino acids. The ends lost 5 bases at V and 7 bases at J; junction bases unmatched: 11. Germline-derived CDR1 and CDR2 are KGHDR and SFDVKD.

This clonotype was found many times. The chain links TRBV7-2 to TRBJ2-7; no reliable D call. Germline assignment: CDR1 SGHTA and CDR2 FQGNSA. This CDR3 is 12 amino acids long. Trimming removed 5 bases from V and 6 bases from J, with 11 bases in between. For the CDR3, the DNA is TGTGCCAGCAGCCACCCGGGTCTCGAGCAGTACTTC. Protein: CASSHPGLEQYF.

V gene TRBV19 combines with J gene TRBJ1-2, with D tentatively TRBD1 (5 bases). V was cut by 3 bases and J by 6 bases, with 17 bases left in between. CDR1 and CDR2 (germline): LNHDA, SQIVND (reference sequence). CDR3 length equals 15 residues. The DNA for the CDR3 is TGTGCCAGTAGTATGAGAGGGGACCATCTTAATGGCTACACCTTC. Protein sequence: CASSMRGDHLNGYTF.

This clonotype occurred many times. This chain joins TRBV24-1 and TRBJ2-3; TRBD2 agrees at 9 bases. Losses at the gene ends were 5 bases for V and 3 bases for J; bases not matched to a gene: 8. The germline V gene has CDR1 KGHDR and CDR2 SFDVKD. The CDR3 is 16 residues long. CDR3 coding DNA: TGTGCCACCAGTGTGCAGCGGGAGGCGGTAACAGATACGCAGTATTTT. Translation gives CATSVQREAVTDTQYF.

V usage is TRBV2 and J usage is TRBJ2-1, with 8 bases fitting TRBD1. The germline V gene encodes CDR1 SNHLY and CDR2 FYNNEI. The CDR3 sequence is 14 residues long. J lost 5 bases, V lost 4 bases, and 4 bases had no gene match. The CDR3 nucleotides read TGTGCCAGCAGTGGCCTGACAGGGGACAATGAGCAGTTCTTC. Translating gives CASSGLTGDNEQFF.

This clonotype occurred many times. The rearrangement links TRBV6-4 to TRBJ1-2; D unresolved. The V end lost 4 bases, the J end lost 4 bases, and 10 bases lay between the germline ends. This CDR3 contains 13 residues. Per the germline V gene, CDR1 is MRHNA and CDR2 is SNTAGT. This CDR3 reads CASSGGYSYGYTF. In DNA form, the CDR3 reads TGTGCCAGCAGTGGCGGGTATTCCTATGGCTACACCTTC.

This clonotype has more than one count but fewer than ten. V and J are TRBV25-1 and TRBJ2-6; 12 nucleotides match TRBD1. This CDR3 is 18 amino acids long. V lost 4 bases, J lost 1 base, and 5 bases stayed unmatched. CDR1 MGHDK and CDR2 SYGVNS come from the germline V gene. CDR3 in amino acids: CASSAGTGGISGANVLTF. CDR3 nucleotides: TGTGCCAGCAGTGCCGGGACAGGGGGCATTTCTGGGGCCAACGTCCTGACTTTC.

The rearrangement links TRBV20-1 to TRBJ1-3; 10 bases are a match to TRBD1. Germline-derived CDR1 and CDR2 are DFQATT and SNEGSKA (reference sequence). Unmatched junction bases numbered 9, after V lost 6 bases and J lost 4 bases. The CDR3 contains 15 residues. The DNA of the CDR3 is TGCAGTGCGAACGACAGGGGGCCGTCAGGAAACACCATATATTTT. Residues: CSANDRGPSGNTIYF.

The CDR3 spells CASSGQGGTQYF. The CDR3 DNA reads TGTGCCAGCAGTGGACAGGGCGGGACCCAGTACTTC. The rearrangement links TRBV6-1 to TRBJ2-5, with 7 bases lining up with TRBD1. The CDR3 is 12 amino acids. V lost 4 bases and J lost 7; bases outside the gene matches: 3. The germline CDR1 and CDR2 sequences are MNHNS and SASEGT.

The V gene is TRBV11-2, the J gene TRBJ2-6, with unresolved D. There are 14 residues in the CDR3. In germline, CDR1 is SGHAT, CDR2 FQNNGV. With 6 bases removed from V and 0 bases from J, the gap between germline ends came to 6 bases. The CDR3 region has the DNA TGTGCCAGCAGTGCATTCTCTGGGGCCAACGTCCTGACTTTC. Encoded protein: CASSAFSGANVLTF.

As concerns this clonotype: An end of the junction does not agree with germline; a read error may underlie this. The chain combines TRBV24-1 with TRBJ2-2; weak D call: TRBD1 (6 bases). Looked up from germline, CDR1 is KGHDR and CDR2 is SFDVKD. The CDR3 spans 15 residues. CDR3: CATSDLLQGTGELFF. Here the CDR3 DNA reads TGTGCCACCAGCGATTTGTTACAGGGAACCGGGGAGCTGTTTTTT.

The V call is TRBV29-1, the J call TRBJ2-1; 10 nucleotides line up with TRBD2. This CDR3 comprises 14 residues. Germline V gives CDR1 SQVTM, CDR2 ANQGSEA. J was trimmed by 8 bases and V by 5 bases; bases with no gene match: 9. CDR3 nucleotide sequence: TGCAGCGTTCGGACTAGCGGAGGGGAGTATGAGCAGTTCTTC. Translation gives CSVRTSGGEYEQFF.

At least ten counts were recorded for this clonotype. The CDR3 DNA reads as TGTGCCAGCAGCTTTTTAGGGGGTCGAGGCACTGAAGCTTTCTTT. Translating it yields CASSFLGGRGTEAFF. The V gene is TRBV7-9, the J gene TRBJ1-1, with D possibly TRBD1 on 6 matching bases. This CDR3 region has 15 residues. Trimming cost V 3 bases and J 4 bases, with 15 bases left between them. CDR1 SEHNR and CDR2 FQNEAQ come from the germline V gene (reference sequence).

Remarks on this clonotype: This may stem from a read error, because a much larger clone lies one nucleotide away. The chain uses TRBV11-2 and TRBJ2-1; 7 bases are shared with TRBD2. From germline, CDR1 is SGHAT and CDR2 FQNNGV. This CDR3 is 14 amino acids long. The DNA for the CDR3 is TGTACCACTCAACCGGGACTAATGGAGAATGAGCAGTTCTTC. As protein: CTTQPGLMENEQFF.

V is TRBV10-1 and J is TRBJ1-2; 8 bases are shared with TRBD1. The CDR3 consists of 13 residues. Germline V gene sequence: CDR1 WNHNN, CDR2 SYGVQD (reference sequence). After removal of 6 bases from V and 8 bases from J, the junction contained 8 bases not matched to a gene. CDR3 loop: CASSGQGYGGYTF. The DNA of the CDR3 is TGCGCCAGCAGCGGACAGGGCTACGGCGGCTACACCTTC.

The chain couples TRBV25-1 to TRBJ1-3; tentative D call: TRBD1 (5 bases). Germline V lookup: CDR1 MGHDK, CDR2 SYGVNS. This CDR3 has 14 amino acids. V was cut by 2 bases and J by 8 bases, with 13 bases left in between. CDR3 sequence (DNA): TGTGCCAGCAGTGAACAGGGCCTTTTACACACCATATATTTT. Amino acid sequence: CASSEQGLLHTIYF. The full variable domain, its missing parts supplied by reference TRBV25-1 and TRBJ1-3, is EADIYQTPRYLVIGTGKKITLECSQTMGHDKMYWYQQDPGMELHLIHYSYGVNSTEKGDLSSESTVSRIRTEHFPLTLESARPSHTSQYLCASSEQGLLHTIYFGEGSWLTVV.

The chain links TRBV6-1 to TRBJ1-5; the match to TRBD1 covers 8 bases. The germline V gene has CDR1 MNHNS and CDR2 SASEGT. The junction had 8 bases not matched to a gene; V was cut back by 5 bases and J by 5 bases. This CDR3 is 15 amino acids long. The CDR3 nucleotides are TGTGCCAGCAGTCCGGACAGGGCACCAGATCAGCCCCAGCATTTT. Protein: CASSPDRAPDQPQHF.

This clonotype was counted ten times or more. The chain joins TRBV29-1 to TRBJ2-7, with 8 bases matching TRBD2. J gave up 6 bases and V 7 bases, and 5 bases lay outside the gene matches. This CDR3 region has 11 residues. CDR1 is SQVTM, CDR2 ANQGSEA, per germline. This CDR3 is CSAGLAAEQYF. DNA for the CDR3: TGCAGCGCCGGACTAGCCGCCGAGCAGTACTTC.

This clonotype showed up many times. The chain combines TRBV5-1 with TRBJ2-1; TRBD2 is a possible D gene (5 bases). CDR3 size: 17 residues. Trimming took off 0 bases at V and 0 bases at J, with 13 bases between the two ends. CDR1 and CDR2 (germline): SGHRS, YFSETQ. The CDR3 sequence is CASSLGELLRSYNEQFF. The CDR3, as DNA: TGCGCCAGCAGCTTGGGGGAGCTCCTACGCTCCTACAATGAGCAGTTCTTC.

This clonotype was picked up many times. This chain connects TRBV24-1 to TRBJ2-3, with TRBD2 identical over 8 bases. Per germline, CDR1 KGHDR and CDR2 SFDVKD. The trim removed 4 bases at V and 1 base at J, leaving 18 bases unmatched. This CDR3 comprises 20 residues. The CDR3 DNA reads as TGTGCCACCAGTGACTTTAATCCCGAGGGACTAGTGTTCGGCACAGATACGCAGTATTTT. The encoded protein is CATSDFNPEGLVFGTDTQYF.

In its sample, this clonotype was seen many times. This rearrangement joins TRBV7-9 to TRBJ1-5, with D possibly being TRBD1 (5 bases). Germline CDR1 reads SEHNR; CDR2 reads FQNEAQ (reference sequence). With 5 bases removed from V and 6 bases from J, the gap between germline ends came to 11 bases. The CDR3 loop spans 13 amino acids. The CDR3 here is CASSPGISQPQHF. The CDR3 DNA sequence: TGTGCCAGCAGCCCAGGGATATCTCAGCCCCAGCATTTT.

Many counts were recorded for this clonotype. The chain is built from TRBV11-2 and TRBJ2-7, with 14 bases matching TRBD2. Trimming cost V 1 base and J 6 bases; bases outside gene matches: 2. The germline V gene has CDR1 SGHAT and CDR2 FQNNGV. The CDR3 extends over 15 amino acids. The CDR3 region has the DNA TGTGCCAGCAGCTTAGTCGGGACTAGCGGGAGCGAGCAGTACTTC. Protein product: CASSLVGTSGSEQYF.

For this clonotype: One end of the junction does not line up with germline, which may come from a read error. This chain connects TRBV7-7 to TRBJ1-5; D is unclear. The CDR3 runs to 18 residues. In germline, CDR1 is SSHAT, CDR2 FNYEAQ (reference sequence). The CDR3: CASSLVRQVGYSNQPQHF. Here the CDR3 DNA reads TGTGCTAGCAGCTTAGTCAGGCAGGTCGGTTATAGCAATCAGCCCCAGCATTTT.

There are many counts of this clonotype. V usage is TRBV5-8 and J usage is TRBJ2-7; TRBD2 is a possible D gene (6 bases). CDR1 is SGHTS and CDR2 is YDEGEE in the germline V gene. The length of the CDR3 is 14 residues. The V end lost 5 bases, the J end lost 4 bases, and 16 bases lay between the germline ends. The CDR3 loop reads CASRPTGDAYEQYF. As DNA, the CDR3 is TGTGCCAGCAGACCCACGGGGGACGCATACGAGCAGTACTTC.

This clonotype appeared a single time. J is TRBJ1-2 and V is TRBV29-1, with D uncertain. This CDR3 comprises 11 residues. The germline CDR1 and CDR2 sequences are SQVTM and ANQGSEA. Trimming took off 4 bases at V and 4 bases at J, with 7 bases between the two ends. DNA for the CDR3: TGCAGCGTTGTGACATTCTATGGCTACACCTTC. The encoded protein is CSVVTFYGYTF.

The V and J genes are TRBV7-3 and TRBJ2-3; D may be TRBD1 or TRBD2 (5 bases each). CDR3 size: 13 residues. V was cut by 5 bases and J by 0 bases, with 6 bases left in between. Germline V gives CDR1 SGHTA, CDR2 FQGTGA. CDR3 DNA: TGTGCCAGCAGCCGGGACAGCACAGATACGCAGTATTTT. Translation gives CASSRDSTDTQYF.

This chain uses TRBV20-1 with TRBJ2-2; TRBD2 is a possible D gene (6 bases). Deletions cut 1 base from V and 7 bases from J, with 16 bases between. There are 15 residues in the CDR3. CDR1 DFQATT and CDR2 SNEGSKA come from the germline V gene (reference sequence). DNA of the CDR3: TGCAGTGCTAGAGTAGCGGTGGAGCAGGGCGGGGAGCTGTTTTTT. This codes for CSARVAVEQGGELFF.

This clonotype was seen ten or more times. The chain is built from TRBV12-3 or TRBV12-4 and TRBJ1-5, with no clear D. V gave up 5 bases and J gave up 10 bases, with 18 bases separating them. The CDR3 is 14 amino acids. For the CDR3, the DNA is TGTGCCAGCAGTCCCGGCGGAGCATTAAACCCCCAGCATTTT. It specifies CASSPGGALNPQHF.